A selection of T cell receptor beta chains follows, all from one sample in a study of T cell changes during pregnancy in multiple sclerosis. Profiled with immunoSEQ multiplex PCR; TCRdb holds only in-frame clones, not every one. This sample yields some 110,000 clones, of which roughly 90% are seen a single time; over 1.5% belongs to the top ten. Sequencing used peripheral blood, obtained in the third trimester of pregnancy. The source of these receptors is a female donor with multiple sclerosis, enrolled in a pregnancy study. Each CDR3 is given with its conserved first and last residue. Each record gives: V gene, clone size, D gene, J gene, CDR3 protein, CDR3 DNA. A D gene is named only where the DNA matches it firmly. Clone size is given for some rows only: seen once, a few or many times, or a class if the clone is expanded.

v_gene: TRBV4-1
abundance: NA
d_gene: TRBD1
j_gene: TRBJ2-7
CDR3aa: CASSQGDRSLREPYEQYF
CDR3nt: TGCGCCAGCAGCCAAGGGGACAGGTCCTTAAGGGAACCTTACGAGCAGTACTTC

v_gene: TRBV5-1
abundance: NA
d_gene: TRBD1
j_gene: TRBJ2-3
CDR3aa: CASSLPGQSTDTQYF
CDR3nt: TGCGCCAGCAGCTTACCGGGACAGAGCACAGATACGCAGTATTTT

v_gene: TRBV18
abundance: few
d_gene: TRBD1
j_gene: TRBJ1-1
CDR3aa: CASSTGVMNTEAFF
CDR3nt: TGTGCCAGCTCAACAGGGGTCATGAACACTGAAGCTTTCTTT

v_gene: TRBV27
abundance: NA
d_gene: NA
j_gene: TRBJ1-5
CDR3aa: CASSFPGNQPQHF
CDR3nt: TGTGCCAGCAGTTTCCCAGGGAATCAGCCCCAGCATTTT

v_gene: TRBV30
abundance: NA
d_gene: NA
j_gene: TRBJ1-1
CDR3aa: CACTSTEAFF
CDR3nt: TGTGCCTGTACTAGTACTGAAGCTTTCTTT

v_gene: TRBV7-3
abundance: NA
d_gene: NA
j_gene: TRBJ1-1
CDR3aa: CASSLYSTGNTEAFF
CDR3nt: TGTGCCAGCAGCCTATACAGCACCGGGAACACTGAAGCTTTCTTT

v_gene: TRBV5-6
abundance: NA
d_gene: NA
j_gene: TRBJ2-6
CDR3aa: CASSLGTPRAGANVLTF
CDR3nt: TGTGCCAGCAGCCTTGGGACTCCGAGGGCTGGGGCCAACGTCCTGACTTTC

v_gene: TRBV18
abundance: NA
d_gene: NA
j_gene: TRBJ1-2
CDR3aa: CASSPNSLTGGGYTF
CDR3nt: TGTGCCAGCTCACCGAACTCCCTGACAGGAGGAGGCTACACCTTC

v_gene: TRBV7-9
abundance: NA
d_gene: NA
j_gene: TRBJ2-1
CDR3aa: CASGQDAGAIF
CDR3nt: TGTGCCAGCGGTCAGGATGCGGGGGCAATCTTC

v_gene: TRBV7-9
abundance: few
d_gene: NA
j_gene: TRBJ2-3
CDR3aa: CASSFRGNTDTQYF
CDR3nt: TGTGCCAGCAGCTTCCGGGGGAACACAGATACGCAGTATTTT

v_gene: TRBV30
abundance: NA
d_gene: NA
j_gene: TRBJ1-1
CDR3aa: CARKGIDTEAFF
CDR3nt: TGTGCCAGGAAGGGGATAGACACTGAAGCTTTCTTT

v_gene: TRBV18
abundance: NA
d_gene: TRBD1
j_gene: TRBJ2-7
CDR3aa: CASSPPTGVGEQYF
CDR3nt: TGTGCCAGCTCACCGCCGACAGGGGTGGGGGAGCAGTACTTC

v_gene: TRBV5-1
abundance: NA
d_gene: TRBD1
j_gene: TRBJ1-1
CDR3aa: CASSFAGQGNTEAFF
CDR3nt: TGCGCCAGCAGCTTCGCGGGACAGGGTAACACTGAAGCTTTCTTT

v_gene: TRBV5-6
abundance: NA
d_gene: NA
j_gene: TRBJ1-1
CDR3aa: CASSSAAVGWVTEAFF
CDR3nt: TGTGCCAGCAGCTCGGCGGCAGTAGGTTGGGTAACTGAAGCTTTCTTT

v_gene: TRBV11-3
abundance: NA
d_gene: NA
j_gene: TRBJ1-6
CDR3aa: CASSLEIGSPLHF
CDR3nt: TGTGCCAGCAGCTTAGAAATCGGTTCACCCCTCCACTTT

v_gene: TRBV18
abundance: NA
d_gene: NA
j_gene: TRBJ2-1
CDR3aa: CASSSGSAIEQFF
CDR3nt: TGTGCCAGCTCGTCCGGGTCAGCAATTGAGCAGTTCTTC

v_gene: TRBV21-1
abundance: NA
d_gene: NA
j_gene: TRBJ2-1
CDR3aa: CASSKVGVAGVSGSYNEQFF
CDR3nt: TGTGCCAGCAGCAAAGTAGGGGTAGCGGGTGTCAGCGGGTCCTACAATGAGCAGTTCTTC

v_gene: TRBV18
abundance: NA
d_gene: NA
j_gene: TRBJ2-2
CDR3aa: CASSPGPQGTNTGELFF
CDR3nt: TGTGCCAGCTCACCAGGTCCGCAGGGAACGAACACCGGGGAGCTGTTTTTT

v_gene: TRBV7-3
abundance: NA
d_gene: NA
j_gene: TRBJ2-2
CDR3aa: CASSSQTPSNTGELFF
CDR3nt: TGTGCCAGCAGCTCCCAGACACCTTCGAACACCGGGGAGCTGTTTTTT

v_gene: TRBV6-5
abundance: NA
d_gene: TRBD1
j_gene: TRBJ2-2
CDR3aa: CASTSNRQGTGELFF
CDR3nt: TGTGCCAGCACTTCAAATCGACAGGGAACCGGGGAGCTGTTTTTT

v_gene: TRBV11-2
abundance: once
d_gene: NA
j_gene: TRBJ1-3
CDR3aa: CASSFAAGPGNTIYF
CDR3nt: TGTGCCAGCAGCTTCGCCGCAGGGCCTGGAAACACCATATATTTT

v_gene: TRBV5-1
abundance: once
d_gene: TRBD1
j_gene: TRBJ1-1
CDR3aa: CASRAGQANTEAFF
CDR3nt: TGCGCCAGCAGGGCGGGACAGGCGAACACTGAAGCTTTCTTT

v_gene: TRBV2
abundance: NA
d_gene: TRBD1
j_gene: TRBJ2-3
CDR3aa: CASSAGQSSTDTQYF
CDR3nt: TGTGCCAGCAGTGCGGGACAGTCTAGCACAGATACGCAGTATTTT

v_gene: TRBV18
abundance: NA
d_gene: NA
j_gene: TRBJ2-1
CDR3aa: CASSPYRGRHEQFF
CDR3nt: TGTGCCAGCTCACCTTATAGAGGGCGTCATGAGCAGTTCTTC

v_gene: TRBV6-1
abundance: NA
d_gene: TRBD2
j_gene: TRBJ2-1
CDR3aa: CASSEGLAGLNEQFF
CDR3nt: TGTGCCAGCAGTGAGGGACTAGCGGGACTAAATGAGCAGTTCTTC

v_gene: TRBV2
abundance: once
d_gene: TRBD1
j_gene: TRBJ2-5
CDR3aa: CASKLTGVGETQYF
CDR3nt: TGTGCCAGCAAACTAACAGGGGTGGGTGAGACCCAGTACTTC

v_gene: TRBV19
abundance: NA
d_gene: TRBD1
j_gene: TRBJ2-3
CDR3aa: CASSYRTGGTDTQYF
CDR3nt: TGTGCCAGTAGTTATAGGACAGGGGGTACAGATACGCAGTATTTT

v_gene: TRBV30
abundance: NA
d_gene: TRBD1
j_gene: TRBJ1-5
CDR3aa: CAWSVRQGSRKPQHF
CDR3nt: TGTGCCTGGAGTGTACGACAGGGTAGTAGGAAGCCCCAGCATTTT

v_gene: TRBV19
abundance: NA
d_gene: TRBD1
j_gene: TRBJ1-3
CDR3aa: CASSTTGTGTQNTIYF
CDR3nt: TGTGCCAGTAGTACGACCGGGACAGGGACACAAAACACCATATATTTT

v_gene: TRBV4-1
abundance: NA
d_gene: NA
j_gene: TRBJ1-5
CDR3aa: CASSEYSNQPQHF
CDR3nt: TGCGCCAGCAGCGAGTATAGCAATCAGCCCCAGCATTTT

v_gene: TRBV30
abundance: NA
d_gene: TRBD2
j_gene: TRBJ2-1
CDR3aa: CAWSPPGLAGDSEQFF
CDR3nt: TGTGCCTGGAGCCCCCCCGGACTAGCGGGGGATAGTGAGCAGTTCTTC

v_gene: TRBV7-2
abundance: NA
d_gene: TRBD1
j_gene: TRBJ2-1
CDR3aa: CASSLVAWDRGYNEQFF
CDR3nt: TGTGCCAGCAGCTTAGTTGCGTGGGACAGGGGCTACAATGAGCAGTTCTTC

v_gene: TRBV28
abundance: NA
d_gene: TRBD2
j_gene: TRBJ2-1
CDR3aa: CASSLQRGGSYNEQFF
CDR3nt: TGTGCCAGCAGTCTTCAGCGGGGTGGATCCTACAATGAGCAGTTCTTC

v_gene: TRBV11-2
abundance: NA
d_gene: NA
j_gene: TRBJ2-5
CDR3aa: CASSWALAETQYF
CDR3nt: TGTGCCAGCAGCTGGGCCCTAGCTGAGACCCAGTACTTC

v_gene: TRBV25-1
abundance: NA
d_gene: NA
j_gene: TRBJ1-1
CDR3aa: CASSGPFLNTEAFF
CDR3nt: TGTGCCAGCAGTGGTCCCTTCTTGAACACTGAAGCTTTCTTT

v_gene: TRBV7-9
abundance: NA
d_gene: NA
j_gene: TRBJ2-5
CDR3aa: CASSPWTAATETQYF
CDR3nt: TGTGCCAGCAGCCCCTGGACTGCTGCTACAGAGACCCAGTACTTC

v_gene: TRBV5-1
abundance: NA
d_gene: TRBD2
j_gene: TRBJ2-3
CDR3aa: CASSNRTSGATDTQYF
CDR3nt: TGCGCCAGCAGCAATAGGACTAGCGGGGCCACAGATACGCAGTATTTT

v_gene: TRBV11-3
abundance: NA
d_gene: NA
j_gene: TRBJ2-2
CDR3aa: CASSSRGTGELFF
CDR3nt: TGTGCCAGCAGCTCAAGAGGCACCGGGGAGCTGTTTTTT

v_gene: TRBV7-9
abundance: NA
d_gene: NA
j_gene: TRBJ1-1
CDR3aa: CASRPKNGFGDTEAFF
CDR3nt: TGTGCCAGCAGACCAAAGAACGGGTTTGGAGACACTGAAGCTTTCTTT

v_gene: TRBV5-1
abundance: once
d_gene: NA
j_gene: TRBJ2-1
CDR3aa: CASRHGNNEQFF
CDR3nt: TGCGCCAGCAGGCACGGTAACAATGAGCAGTTCTTC

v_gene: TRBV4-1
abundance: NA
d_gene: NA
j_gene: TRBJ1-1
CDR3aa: CASSQVGREAFF
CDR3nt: TGCGCCAGCAGCCAAGTTGGTAGAGAAGCTTTCTTT

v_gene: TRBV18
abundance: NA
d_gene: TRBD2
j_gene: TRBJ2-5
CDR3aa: CASSGASGQETQYF
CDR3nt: TGTGCCAGCTCGGGTGCTAGCGGACAAGAGACCCAGTACTTC

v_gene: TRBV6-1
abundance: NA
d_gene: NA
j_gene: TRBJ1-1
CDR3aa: CASSESGAFF
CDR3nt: TGTGCCAGCAGTGAGTCAGGGGCTTTCTTT

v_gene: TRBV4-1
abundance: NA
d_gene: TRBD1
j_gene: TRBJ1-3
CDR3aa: CASSYLGQGTANGNTIYF
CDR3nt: TGCGCCAGCAGCTACTTGGGACAGGGGACGGCTAATGGCAACACCATATATTTT

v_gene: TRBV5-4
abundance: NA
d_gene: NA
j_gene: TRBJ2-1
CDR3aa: CASSLEGVWSYNEQFF
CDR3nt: TGTGCCAGCAGCTTGGAAGGGGTTTGGTCCTACAATGAGCAGTTCTTC

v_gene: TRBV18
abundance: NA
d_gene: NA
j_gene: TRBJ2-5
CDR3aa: CASSPPWQDTDQETQYF
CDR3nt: TGTGCCAGCTCACCACCGTGGCAGGACACCGACCAAGAGACCCAGTACTTC

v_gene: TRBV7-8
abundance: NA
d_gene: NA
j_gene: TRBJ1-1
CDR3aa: CASSRPAGGTEAFF
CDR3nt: TGTGCCAGCAGTCGACCGGCGGGGGGGACTGAAGCTTTCTTT

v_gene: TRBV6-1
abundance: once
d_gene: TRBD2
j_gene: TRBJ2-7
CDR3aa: CASSEAPSGHYEQYF
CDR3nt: TGTGCCAGCAGTGAAGCGCCTAGCGGACATTACGAGCAGTACTTC

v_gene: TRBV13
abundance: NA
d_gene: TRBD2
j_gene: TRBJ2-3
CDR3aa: CASSRPLAGGHPDTQYF
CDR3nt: TGTGCCAGCAGCCGGCCTCTAGCGGGGGGGCACCCAGATACGCAGTATTTT

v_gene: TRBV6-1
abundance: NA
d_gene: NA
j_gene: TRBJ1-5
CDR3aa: CASSLELRSNQPQHF
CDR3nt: TGTGCCAGCAGTTTAGAGTTGAGAAGCAATCAGCCCCAGCATTTT

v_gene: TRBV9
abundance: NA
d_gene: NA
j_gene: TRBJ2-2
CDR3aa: CASSDRPQGGRGWGGELFF
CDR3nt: TGTGCCAGCAGCGACCGACCTCAGGGGGGCCGGGGATGGGGCGGGGAGCTGTTTTTT

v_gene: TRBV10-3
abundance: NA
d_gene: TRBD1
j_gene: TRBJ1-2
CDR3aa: CATGTGVNYGYTF
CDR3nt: TGTGCCACCGGGACAGGGGTTAACTATGGCTACACCTTC

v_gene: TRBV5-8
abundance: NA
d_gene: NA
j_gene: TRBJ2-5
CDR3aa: CASSPGGGQQETQYF
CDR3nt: TGTGCCAGCAGCCCCGGAGGGGGACAGCAAGAGACCCAGTACTTC

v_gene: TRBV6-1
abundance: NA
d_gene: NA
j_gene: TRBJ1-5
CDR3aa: CASSVLSNQPQHF
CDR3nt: TGTGCCAGCAGTGTACTAAGCAATCAGCCCCAGCATTTT

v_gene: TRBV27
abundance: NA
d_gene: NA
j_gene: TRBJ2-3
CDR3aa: CASSFRGLDTQYF
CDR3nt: TGTGCCAGCAGTTTCAGGGGTTTGGATACGCAGTATTTT

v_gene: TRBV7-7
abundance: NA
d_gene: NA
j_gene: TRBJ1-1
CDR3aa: CASSQKQGGEAFF
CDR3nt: TGTGCCAGCAGCCAGAAACAGGGCGGGGAAGCTTTCTTT

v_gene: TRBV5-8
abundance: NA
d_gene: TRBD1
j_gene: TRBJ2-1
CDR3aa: CASRYAADRGPYNEQFF
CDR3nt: TGTGCCAGCAGGTACGCCGCCGACAGGGGGCCCTACAATGAGCAGTTCTTC

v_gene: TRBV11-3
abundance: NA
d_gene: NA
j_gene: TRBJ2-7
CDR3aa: CASSPGPGGGYEQYF
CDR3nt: TGTGCCAGCAGCCCCGGCCCCGGCGGTGGCTACGAGCAGTACTTC

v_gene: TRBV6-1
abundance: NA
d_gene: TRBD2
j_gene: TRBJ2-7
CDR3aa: CASNPLAVSYEQYF
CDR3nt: TGTGCCAGCAACCCCCTAGCGGTCTCCTACGAGCAGTACTTC